Following are 14 T cell receptor beta chains from one sample sequenced in a study of vaccination effects on CD4 cells after COVID-19 (dated by TCRdb to 2022 to 2024). No antigen has been assigned to these receptors. In the ViraFEST assay, PBMC were stimulated with viral peptide pools, and antigen-specific CD4+ T cell clonotypes were then identified by expansion using TCR sequencing. After approximately eleven days of culture, CD4+ T cells were isolated with the EasySep CD4+ T cell isolation kit. Negative nucleocapsid antibody results before and after vaccination confirmed that the healthy vaccine recipients had no prior SARS-CoV-2 infection. The library came from the immunoSEQ multiplex PCR assay. In its TCRdb copy, this immuneACCESS table keeps in-frame sequences only and misses some clones. Where compared with another copy, unresolved V genes explain less than half of these, and the others have no known cause. The sample table shows tens of thousands of clones, and around 77% are seen once. Together, the top ten hold 2.8% of the sample.

Specimen: CD4+ T cells from PBMCs cultured with HCoV-NL63 spike peptides, collected before COVID-19 vaccination. In light of the paper, this sample's cell subset or site label describes: HCoV-NL63 spike overlapping peptide pool stimulation. Receptors originate from a human donor who received a COVID-19 vaccine.

The sample holds one count of this clone. This chain connects TRBV5-1 to TRBJ1-1; 7 nucleotides agree with TRBD1. CDR3 length: 16 residues. J gave up 3 bases and V 0 bases, and 8 bases lay outside the gene matches. Germline V gives CDR1 SGHRS, CDR2 YFSETQ. Written as DNA, the CDR3 is TGCGCCAGCAGCTTGGCGGCAGGGGGTATGTACACTGAAGCTTTCTTT. Amino acids: CASSLAAGGMYTEAFF.

This chain joins TRBV28 and TRBJ1-1; no clear D gene. Germline V gene data show CDR1 as MDHEN and CDR2 as SYDVKM. V dropped 2 bases and J dropped 4 bases, with 8 bases sitting between them. CDR3 size: 13 residues. Here the CDR3 DNA reads TGTGCCAGCAGTTTACAAGGTCGCACTGAAGCTTTCTTT. It specifies CASSLQGRTEAFF.

The chain carries TRBV6-5 and TRBJ2-1; D gene uncertain. Germline values: CDR1 MNHEY, CDR2 SVGAGI. The CDR3 is made up of 15 amino acids. Trimming removed 5 bases from V and 4 bases from J, with 15 bases in between. The CDR3 sequence is CASSLSGQSYNEQFF. The CDR3 nucleotides are TGTGCCAGCAGTCTCTCGGGCCAGTCGTACAATGAGCAGTTCTTC.

The J gene is TRBJ1-4, the V gene TRBV2, with TRBD1 as a possible D gene (5 bases). V lost 5 bases to trimming and J lost 8 bases, with 15 bases between them. The CDR3 contains 14 residues. The germline V gene has CDR1 SNHLY and CDR2 FYNNEI. This chain's CDR3 is CASSLTGGDEKLFF. CDR3 in DNA: TGTGCCAGCAGTCTCACAGGAGGAGACGAAAAACTGTTTTTT.

The chain carries TRBV10-3 and TRBJ2-1; 9 bases are shared with TRBD2. This CDR3 has 14 residues. After removal of 6 bases from V and 5 bases from J, the junction contained 5 bases not matched to a gene. Germline V CDR1 and CDR2: ENHRY, SYGVKD. The CDR3 sequence is CAISHRLADNEQFF. CDR3 nucleotide sequence: TGTGCCATCAGCCATAGACTAGCGGACAATGAGCAGTTCTTC.

This sequence joins TRBV5-1 and TRBJ1-3; D possibly corresponds to TRBD1 (5 bases). V was cut by 0 bases and J by 2 bases, with 12 bases left in between. CDR1 is SGHRS, CDR2 YFSETQ, per germline. The CDR3 is 16 amino acids. For the CDR3, the DNA is TGCGCCAGCAGCTTGGGGGGGAATACGCCTGGAAACACCATATATTTT. The encoded protein is CASSLGGNTPGNTIYF.

This chain connects TRBV19 to TRBJ1-5, with D maybe TRBD1 (6 bases). CDR1 is LNHDA, CDR2 SQIVND, per germline (reference sequence). The CDR3 consists of 13 residues. V dropped 11 bases and J dropped 2 bases, with 13 bases sitting between them. This CDR3 reads CAGPQGGNQPQHF. CDR3 coding DNA: TGTGCCGGCCCACAGGGAGGCAATCAGCCCCAGCATTTT.

This clone was counted only a few times. The chain employs TRBV27 and TRBJ1-3; 10 nucleotides align to TRBD1. J was trimmed by 5 bases and V by 5 bases; bases with no gene match: 9. The CDR3 has 16 residues. From germline, CDR1 is MNHEY and CDR2 SMNVEV (reference sequence). CDR3 protein: CASSTGTGASRNTIYF. CDR3 nucleotide sequence: TGTGCCAGCAGTACCGGGACAGGGGCTTCTCGAAACACCATATATTTT.

This chain uses TRBV7-2 with TRBJ1-1; a weak D match, TRBD1 (6 bases). The CDR3 is 14 residues long. Germline assignment: CDR1 SGHTA and CDR2 FQGNSA. V lost 1 base, J lost 6 bases, and 12 bases lay in between. CDR3: CASSLDVGAAEAFF. DNA for the CDR3: TGTGCCAGCAGCTTAGATGTGGGGGCAGCTGAAGCTTTCTTT.

The chain carries TRBV6-5 and TRBJ1-6; no firm D call. Trimming removed 6 bases from V and 5 bases from J, with 8 bases in between. Germline V lookup: CDR1 MNHEY, CDR2 SVGAGI. This CDR3 is 13 amino acids long. The DNA of the CDR3 is TGTGCCAGCAGCAAATCCAATAATTCACCCCTCCACTTT. As protein: CASSKSNNSPLHF.

About this clone: Its ends do not fully match the called genes, so a read error is possible. The J gene is TRBJ1-4, the V gene TRBV2; 7 bases line up with TRBD1. Per germline, CDR1 SNHLY and CDR2 FYNNEI. The CDR3 runs to 14 residues. CDR3 bases: TGTGCCAGCACCGAGGGACAGCCTAAAGAAAAACTGTTTTTT. Encoded protein: CASTEGQPKEKLFF.

This clone has just a few counts. The chain carries TRBV7-2 and TRBJ1-1; no firm D call. This CDR3 has 15 amino acids. Germline CDR1 is SGHTA and CDR2 is FQGNSA. The ends were cut back, 2 bases at V and 4 bases at J, with 14 bases in the middle. Written as DNA, the CDR3 is TGTGCCAGCAGCTTAACGAAAGAAGCGGGCACTGAAGCTTTCTTT. It is translated as CASSLTKEAGTEAFF.

This sequence joins TRBV3-1 (or the pseudogene TRBV3-2) and TRBJ2-2; D is uncertain. The germline CDR1 and CDR2 sequences are LGHDT and YNNKEL (reference sequence). Trimming removed 6 bases at V and 3 bases at J, with 14 bases between. This CDR3 is 15 amino acids long. CDR3 sequence reads: CASSPRSGDTGELFF. As DNA, the CDR3 is TGTGCCAGCAGTCCCCGCAGTGGGGACACCGGGGAGCTGTTTTTT.

This clone was seen a single time. This chain links TRBV6-5 with TRBJ2-5; D is undetermined. The length of the CDR3 is 14 residues. Trimming took 6 bases from V and 4 from J, leaving 15 bases between them. The germline V gene encodes CDR1 MNHEY and CDR2 SVGAGI. The CDR3 region is CASRPLYVRETQYF. CDR3 coding DNA: TGTGCCAGCAGGCCCCTTTACGTCAGAGAGACCCAGTACTTC.